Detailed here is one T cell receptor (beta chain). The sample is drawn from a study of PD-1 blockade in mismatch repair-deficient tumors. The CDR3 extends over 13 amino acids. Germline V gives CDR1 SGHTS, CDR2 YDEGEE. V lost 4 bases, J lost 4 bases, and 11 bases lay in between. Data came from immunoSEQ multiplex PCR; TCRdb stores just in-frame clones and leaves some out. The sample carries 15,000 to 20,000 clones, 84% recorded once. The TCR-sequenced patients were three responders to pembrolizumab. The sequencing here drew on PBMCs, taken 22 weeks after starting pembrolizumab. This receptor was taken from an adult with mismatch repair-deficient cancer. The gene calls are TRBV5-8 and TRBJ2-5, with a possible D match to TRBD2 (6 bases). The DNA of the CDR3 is TGTGCCAGCAGCGGACGGGACTTAGAGACCCAGTACTTC. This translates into CASSGRDLETQYF.